This TCR beta chain originates from a study of blood T cell repertoires in COVID-19. The CDR3 totals 15 residues. V was shortened by 2 bases and J by 1 base, with 11 bases between the two germline ends. Germline values: CDR1 SGHTS, CDR2 YDEGEE. Clones were sequenced by immunoSEQ multiplex PCR, and TCRdb holds only the in-frame ones, with some missing. Of about 200,000 clones in the sample, about 94% are singletons; the top ten hold around 0.84%. The chain links TRBV5-8 to TRBJ2-3; D call uncertain. Sequenced: peripheral blood. The TCR originated in a man between 60 and 75 years old with COVID-19, enrolled during active disease. The CDR3 sequence is CASSFGPPRTDTQYF. The CDR3 DNA is TGTGCCAGCAGCTTTGGGCCACCTCGCACAGATACGCAGTATTTT.